This T cell receptor beta chain was sequenced during a study of shared clonotypes between healthy human individuals. How the authors handled the data: ImmunoSEQ output lacked quality scores and full-length reads, limiting matched filtering. Generated by immunoSEQ multiplex PCR, the TCRdb table keeps only in-frame clones and is missing some. The D gene and trimming were derived from the DNA, and the V and J assignments and clone size from that table. Of 1,500,000 or so clones listed, about 98.5% are singletons. V shed 2 bases and J shed 6 bases, with 14 bases lying between them. Looked up from germline, CDR1 is SGHVS and CDR2 is FNYEAQ. The CDR3 totals 14 residues.

Sequencing was carried out using naive CD4+ T cells sorted from blood. Stated subset: CD45RA+ positively selected. The chain links TRBV7-6 to TRBJ2-7; D could derive from TRBD1 or TRBD2 (5 bases each). The clonotype was recovered from a man aged 30 to 39 in good health. CDR3 nucleotide sequence: TGTGCCAGCAGCTTACTTCCCAGGGCGGGCGAGCAGTACTTC. Protein: CASSLLPRAGEQYF.